This T cell receptor (beta chain) appears in the sequencing data of a study of identical twins. From the 5' RACE reads, TCRdb called clonotypes with MiXCR, one entry per CDR3 protein. The repertoire has 1.5 million to 2 million distinct CDR3 sequences, 32% of them found once; the top ten carry less than 0.35%. A remark on this clonotype: Antigen: not known.

Trimming at V came to 1 base and at J to 8 bases, leaving 4 bases not matched to a gene. The CDR3 sequence is 13 residues long. Germline CDR1 is SGHTA and CDR2 is FQGNSA. Study outcomes and limitations: Beta out-of-frame twin sharing showed a weaker excess.

Material for sequencing was cord blood. This chain links TRBV7-2 with TRBJ1-2; 7 bases agree with TRBD1. This TCR was recovered from a newborn girl in good health. The CDR3 region has the DNA TGTGCCAGCAGCTTAGAACAGGGGAAAGGCTACACCTTC. This sequence encodes CASSLEQGKGYTF.